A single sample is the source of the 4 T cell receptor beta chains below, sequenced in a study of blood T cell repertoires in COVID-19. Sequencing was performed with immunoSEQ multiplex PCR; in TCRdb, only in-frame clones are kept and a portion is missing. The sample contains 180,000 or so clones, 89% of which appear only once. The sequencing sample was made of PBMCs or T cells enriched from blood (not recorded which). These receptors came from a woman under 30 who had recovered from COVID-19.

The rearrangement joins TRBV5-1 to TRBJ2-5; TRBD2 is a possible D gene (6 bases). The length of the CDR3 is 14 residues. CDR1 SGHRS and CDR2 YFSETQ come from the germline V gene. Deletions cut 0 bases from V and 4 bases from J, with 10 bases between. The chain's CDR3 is CASSLGEAGETQYF. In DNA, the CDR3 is TGCGCCAGCAGCTTGGGGGAGGCAGGAGAGACCCAGTACTTC.

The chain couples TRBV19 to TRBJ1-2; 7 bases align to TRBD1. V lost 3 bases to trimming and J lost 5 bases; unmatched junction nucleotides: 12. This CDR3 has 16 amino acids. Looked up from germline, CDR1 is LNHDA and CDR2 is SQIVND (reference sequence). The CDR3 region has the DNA TGTGCCAGTAGTATCGGCGGACAGGTCCCCCAATATGGCTACACCTTC. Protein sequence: CASSIGGQVPQYGYTF. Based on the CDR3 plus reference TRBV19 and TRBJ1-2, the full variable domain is DGGITQSPKYLFRKEGQNVTLSCEQNLNHDAMYWYRQDPGQGLRLIYYSQIVNDFQKGDIAEGYSVSREKKESFPLTVTSAQKNPTAFYLCASSIGGQVPQYGYTFGSGTRLTVV.

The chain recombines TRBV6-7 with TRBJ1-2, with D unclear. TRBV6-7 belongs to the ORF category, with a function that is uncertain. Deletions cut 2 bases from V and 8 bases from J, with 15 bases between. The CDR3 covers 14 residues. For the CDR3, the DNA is TGTGCCAGCAGTTACAACACGAATATTGGCGGCTACACCTTC. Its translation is CASSYNTNIGGYTF.

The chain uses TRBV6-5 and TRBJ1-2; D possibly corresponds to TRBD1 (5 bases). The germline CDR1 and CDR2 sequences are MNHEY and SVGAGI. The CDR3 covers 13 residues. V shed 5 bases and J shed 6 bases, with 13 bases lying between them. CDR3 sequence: CASSPGGQHGYTF. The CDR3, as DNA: TGTGCCAGCAGTCCGGGGGGTCAGCATGGCTACACCTTC.